This TCR beta chain stems from a study of cytomegalovirus exposure and HLA in healthy donors. 13 Jbeta primers and 60 Vbeta primers were used for the PCR. Only in-frame clones appear in the TCRdb table, and some are missing; sequencing was by immunoSEQ multiplex PCR. The data show some 100,000 clones, roughly 74% seen once. CDR1 and CDR2 from the germline V gene are MNHNS and SASEGT. The CDR3 totals 15 residues. J was trimmed by 6 bases and V by 4 bases; bases with no gene match: 9. Input material: PBMCs. This sequence joins TRBV6-1 and TRBJ2-4, with 7 bases lining up with TRBD2. The sequence was collected from a woman aged 70 to 79 in good health and CMV-seropositive. CDR3 bases: TGTGCCAGCAGTGTGGGAGTGGGGGGGGGAAACATTCAGTACTTC. Translated: CASSVGVGGGNIQYF.